This T cell receptor (beta chain) derives from a study of T cells after yellow fever vaccination. Study results and caveats: Abundant clonotypes from the bulk population could have been carried over as contaminants into FACS-sorted repertoires.

This clonotype was seen ten or more times. Its antigen remains unidentified. TCRdb re-called the 5' RACE reads through MiXCR, storing one row per CDR3 protein. The data contain a few hundred thousand distinct CDR3 sequences, approximately 4% of them singletons. The CDR3 consists of 13 residues. V was clipped by 0 bases and J by 5 bases; unmatched bases: 0. Germline assignment: CDR1 SGDLS and CDR2 YYNGEE. The gene calls are TRBV9 and TRBJ2-5, with 8 bases identical to TRBD2. The sequenced sample was PBMCs, obtained 15 days after the yellow fever booster vaccination. The receptor was derived from a man aged 18-30 years who received the YFV17D yellow fever vaccine. The CDR3 sequence: CASSVGGGETQYF. DNA for the CDR3: TGTGCCAGCAGCGTAGGCGGGGGGGAGACCCAGTACTTC.